Included here is one T cell receptor (beta chain) sequence, with context. Its antigen is not known. This sample stems from a study of lymphopenia after photon versus proton radiotherapy. The repertoire was sequenced with immunoSEQ multiplex PCR; TCRdb's copy has only in-frame clones and lacks some. The sample holds 60,000 to 75,000 clones, around 85% seen once. Whole-study results and caveats: Relative stability marked proton patients; photon patients lost diversity and naive cells. Survival link was tested only in deceased patients; proton benefit remains a possibility. Post-nadir diversity loss with photons came from oligoclonal expansion, particularly CD8+ Temra cells. In patients who died, overall survival fell as post-nadir TCR diversity dropped more.

This TCR was sampled from a man aged 40-49 years with gastric cancer. The sample in question was peripheral blood, obtained from a patient treated with photon-based radiotherapy.

CDR3 coding DNA: TGCGCCAGCAGCCGATCACTAGCTTCCGAGCAGTACTTC. Its protein is CASSRSLASEQYF. The V gene is TRBV5-1, the J gene TRBJ2-7; D is perhaps TRBD2 (6 bases). Looked up from germline, CDR1 is SGHRS and CDR2 is YFSETQ. The CDR3 length is 13 residues. V lost 4 bases to trimming and J lost 6 bases, with 14 bases between them. Complete variable domain (other parts from reference TRBV5-1 and TRBJ2-7): KAGVTQTPRYLIKTRGQQVTLSCSPISGHRSVSWYQQTPGQGLQFLFEYFSETQRNKGNFPGRFSGRQFSNSRSEMNVSTLELGDSALYLCASSRSLASEQYFGPGTRLTVT.